The following is a TCR beta chain sequence with its context. Here immunoSEQ multiplex PCR was the method, and the copy in TCRdb shows in-frame clones only, minus some. The sample comprises just over 350,000 clones, 75% to 90% of which are singletons, and about 7.6% rests with the top ten. This sample is part of a study of blood T cell repertoires in COVID-19. About the study: Researchers got acute and convalescent COVID-19 samples from the United States, Italy and Spain. T cells, B-cell-depleted T cells, or PBMCs supplied cDNA or gDNA.

Germline V gene data show CDR1 as SGHRS and CDR2 as YFSETQ. V lost 0 bases to trimming and J lost 5 bases; unmatched junction nucleotides: 4. The CDR3 is 15 residues long. This sequence was found in a woman in her fifties or sixties with COVID-19, enrolled during active disease. The chain uses TRBV5-1 and TRBJ2-2, with 7 positions matching TRBD2. What was sequenced was peripheral blood. The CDR3 sequence: CASSLVGRGTGELFF. As DNA, the CDR3 is TGCGCCAGCAGCTTGGTTGGGAGGGGAACCGGGGAGCTGTTTTTT.